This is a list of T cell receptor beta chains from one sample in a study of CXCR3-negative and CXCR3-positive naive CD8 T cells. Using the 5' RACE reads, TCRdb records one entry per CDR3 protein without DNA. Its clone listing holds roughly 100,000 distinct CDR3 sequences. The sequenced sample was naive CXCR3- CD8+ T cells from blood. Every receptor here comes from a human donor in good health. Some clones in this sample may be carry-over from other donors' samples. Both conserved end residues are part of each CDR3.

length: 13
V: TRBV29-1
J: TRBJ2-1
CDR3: CSGWTSKLDEQFF

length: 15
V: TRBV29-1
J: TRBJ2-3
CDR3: CSDLGQGLSTDTQYF

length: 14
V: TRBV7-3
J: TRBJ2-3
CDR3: CASSLAGGQDTQYF

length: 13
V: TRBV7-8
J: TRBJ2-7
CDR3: CASSLVGRTEQYF

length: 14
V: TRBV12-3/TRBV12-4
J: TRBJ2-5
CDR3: CASSFLLSGETQYF

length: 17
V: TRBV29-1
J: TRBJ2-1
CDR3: CSVEDPLGLAGDNEQFF

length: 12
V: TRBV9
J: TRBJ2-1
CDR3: CASSAAPNEQFF

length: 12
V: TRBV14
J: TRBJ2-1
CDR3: CASSQNYLEQFF

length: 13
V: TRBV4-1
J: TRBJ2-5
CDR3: CASSRSAEEAQYF

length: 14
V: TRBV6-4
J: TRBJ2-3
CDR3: CASSATTSTDTQYF

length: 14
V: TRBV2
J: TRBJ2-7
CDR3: CASTTPGNSYEQYF

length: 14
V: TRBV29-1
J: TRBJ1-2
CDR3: CSVPEQSKDYGYTF

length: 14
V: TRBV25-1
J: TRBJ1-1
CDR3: CASSELGGYTEAFF

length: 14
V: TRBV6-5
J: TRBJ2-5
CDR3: CASRDQAGDGTQYF

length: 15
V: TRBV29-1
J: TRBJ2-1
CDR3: CSVSLLGLEDNEQFF

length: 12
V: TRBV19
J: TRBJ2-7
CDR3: CASSPGNYEQYF

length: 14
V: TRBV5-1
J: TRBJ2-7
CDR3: CASSPGLAGLEQYF

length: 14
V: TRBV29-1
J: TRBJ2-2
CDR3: CSVDGGAGTGELFF

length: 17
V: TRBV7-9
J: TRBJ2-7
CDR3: CASSLLDSEGIMYEQYF

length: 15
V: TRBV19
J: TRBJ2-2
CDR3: CASSTGGRGTGELFF

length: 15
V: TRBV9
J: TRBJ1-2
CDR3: CASSFTRTVGRGYTF

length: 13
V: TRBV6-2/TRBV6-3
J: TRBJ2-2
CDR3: CASRTQQTGELFF

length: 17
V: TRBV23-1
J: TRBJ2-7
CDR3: CASSQYGRQGFTYEQYF

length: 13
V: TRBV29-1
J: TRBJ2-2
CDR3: CSGEQANTGELFF